Below are 30 T cell receptor beta chains sequenced from a single sample in a study of blood T cell repertoires in COVID-19. The table came from immunoSEQ multiplex PCR; TCRdb's copy has only in-frame clones and leaves some out. The data contain under 350,000 clones, under 90% of them seen just once; the ten biggest clones take up about 4%. Specimen: PBMCs or T cells enriched from blood (not recorded which). These receptors were taken from a young man who had recovered from COVID-19.

This clone was seen more than once but under ten times. The rearrangement links TRBV12-3 or TRBV12-4 to TRBJ1-1; 11 nucleotides align to TRBD1. The CDR3 is made up of 13 amino acids. V gave up 3 bases and J gave up 11 bases; unmatched junction bases: 5. CDR3 protein: CASSLRGQGEAFF. The CDR3 bases are TGTGCCAGCAGTTTGAGGGGACAGGGGGAGGCTTTCTTT.

This chain links TRBV12-5 with TRBJ2-4; D ambiguous. Germline CDR1 is LGHNT and CDR2 is FRNRAP. This CDR3 contains 15 residues. V gave up 5 bases and J gave up 0 bases, with 11 bases separating them. The CDR3 DNA is TGTGCTAGTGGTCGCGACACTCTAGCCAAAAACATTCAGTACTTC. As protein: CASGRDTLAKNIQYF.

This clone was observed a few times. This sequence joins TRBV15 and TRBJ2-1; D ambiguous. Germline V gene lookup returns CDR1 LNHNV and CDR2 YYDKDF (reference sequence). Trimming took off 5 bases at V and 0 bases at J, with 14 bases between the two ends. The CDR3 contains 16 residues. CDR3 region: CATSPRSGSSYNEQFF. CDR3 nucleotides: TGTGCCACCAGCCCCCGATCGGGTAGCTCCTACAATGAGCAGTTCTTC.

The gene calls are TRBV12-3 or TRBV12-4 and TRBJ1-1, with D possibly being TRBD1 (5 bases). Trimming pared 4 bases from V and 6 bases from J, leaving 6 bases between. The CDR3 covers 11 residues. In nucleotides, the CDR3 is TGTGCCAGCAGTTGGGGGGCTGAAGCTTTCTTT. Protein sequence: CASSWGAEAFF.

The V and J genes are TRBV18 and TRBJ2-1; D unclear. The CDR3 contains 13 residues. Germline V lookup: CDR1 KGHSH, CDR2 LQKENI. The V end was cut by 3 bases, the J end by 8 bases, with 11 bases between. CDR3 in amino acids: CASSPPVVHEQFF. The CDR3 DNA reads TGTGCCAGCTCACCGCCGGTGGTCCATGAGCAGTTCTTC.

The chain is built from TRBV7-9 and TRBJ2-3; TRBD1 matches 9 bases. Germline V gene lookup returns CDR1 SEHNR and CDR2 FQNEAQ (reference sequence). V lost 3 bases and J lost 3; bases outside the gene matches: 1. The CDR3 is 14 residues long. The CDR3, as DNA: TGTGCCAGCAGCTTCGACAGGGGGACAGATACGCAGTATTTT. The encoded protein is CASSFDRGTDTQYF.

A single count supports this clone. The CDR3 loop reads CASSAGDPYEQYF. In nucleotides, the CDR3 is TGTGCCAGCTCCGCGGGGGACCCCTACGAGCAGTACTTC. V and J are TRBV27 and TRBJ2-7, with 7 bases matching TRBD2. The length of the CDR3 is 13 residues. Per the germline V gene, CDR1 is MNHEY and CDR2 is SMNVEV (reference sequence). The trim removed 8 bases at V and 2 bases at J, leaving 6 bases unmatched.

The J gene is TRBJ2-1, the V gene TRBV6-1; a weak D match, TRBD2 (5 bases). The V gene lost 2 bases and the J gene lost 4 bases, with 9 bases spanning the gap. Germline lookup yields CDR1 MNHNS and CDR2 SASEGT. CDR3 length: 14 amino acids. CDR3 sequence: CASSELEGYNEQFF. In DNA form, the CDR3 reads TGTGCCAGCAGTGAACTAGAGGGATACAATGAGCAGTTCTTC.

This chain uses TRBV5-1 with TRBJ2-1, with TRBD2 matching 11 bases. Losses at the gene ends were 4 bases for V and 0 bases for J; bases not matched to a gene: 6. Germline lookup yields CDR1 SGHRS and CDR2 YFSETQ. CDR3 length: 17 residues. The CDR3 here is CASSPGLAVSSYNEQFF. The CDR3 bases are TGCGCCAGCAGCCCGGGACTAGCGGTAAGCTCCTACAATGAGCAGTTCTTC.

The J gene is TRBJ1-1, the V gene TRBV19; a weak D match, TRBD1 (6 bases). Per germline, CDR1 LNHDA and CDR2 SQIVND (reference sequence). The V and J ends lost 10 bases and 1 base respectively, with 13 bases between them. This CDR3 is 13 amino acids long. CDR3 sequence: CATFGQTNTEAFF. The CDR3 DNA is TGTGCCACCTTTGGACAGACGAACACTGAAGCTTTCTTT.

This chain joins TRBV30 and TRBJ1-2; a possible D gene is TRBD1 (5 bases). Per the germline V gene, CDR1 is GTSNPN and CDR2 is SVGIG (reference sequence). V lost 4 bases and J lost 6, with 12 bases in between. The CDR3 is 12 residues long. The CDR3 loop is CAWTPGGDGYTF. Here the CDR3 DNA reads TGTGCCTGGACCCCTGGGGGGGATGGCTACACCTTC.

V is TRBV5-5 and J is TRBJ1-6; 9 bases are shared with TRBD1. The CDR3 extends over 14 amino acids. The ends lost 2 bases at V and 13 bases at J; junction bases unmatched: 7. Germline assignment: CDR1 SGHKS and CDR2 YYEKEE (reference sequence). CDR3 sequence (DNA): TGTGCCAGCAGCTTAGGGACAGGGCCCGACCCCCTCCACTTT. Protein product: CASSLGTGPDPLHF. Variable domain in full (rest from reference TRBV5-5 and TRBJ1-6): DAGVTQSPTHLIKTRGQQVTLRCSPISGHKSVSWYQQVLGQGPQFIFQYYEKEERGRGNFPDRFSARQFPNYSSELNVNALLLGDSALYLCASSLGTGPDPLHFGNGTRLTVT.

The gene calls are TRBV2 and TRBJ1-2; tentatively, D is TRBD1 (6 bases). Germline CDR1 and CDR2: SNHLY and FYNNEI. Trimming pared 3 bases from V and 4 bases from J, leaving 9 bases between. This CDR3 has 13 residues. The CDR3 here is CASSDQGTYGYTF. For the CDR3, the DNA is TGTGCCAGCAGTGACCAGGGGACCTATGGCTACACCTTC. The variable domain in full, with the rest retrieved from reference TRBV2 and TRBJ1-2, is EPEVTQTPSHQVTQMGQEVILRCVPISNHLYFYWYRQILGQKVEFLVSFYNNEISEKSEIFDDQFSVERPDGSNFTLKIRSTKLEDSAMYFCASSDQGTYGYTFGSGTRLTVV.

The V gene is TRBV27, the J gene TRBJ1-5; D gene ambiguous. Trimming took 3 bases from V and 0 from J, leaving 9 bases between them. Germline V gives CDR1 MNHEY, CDR2 SMNVEV (reference sequence). CDR3 length equals 15 residues. The CDR3 DNA reads as TGTGCCAGCAGTTTGAACAACTATAGCAATCAGCCCCAGCATTTT. Its translation is CASSLNNYSNQPQHF.

The rearrangement links TRBV16 to TRBJ1-4, with TRBD1 matching 7 bases. The trim removed 2 bases at V and 2 bases at J, leaving 8 bases unmatched. This CDR3 region has 17 residues. Looked up from germline, CDR1 is KGHSY and CDR2 is FQNENV. The CDR3 DNA reads TGTGCCAGCAGCCAAATCGACGGGACAGCGACTAATGAAAAACTGTTTTTT. This codes for CASSQIDGTATNEKLFF. Using reference TRBV16 and TRBJ1-4 for the parts outside the CDR3, the full variable domain is GEEVAQTPKHLVRGEGQKAKLYCAPIKGHSYVFWYQQVLKNEFKFLISFQNENVFDETGMPKERFSAKCLPNSPCSLEIQATKLEDSAVYFCASSQIDGTATNEKLFFGSGTQLSVL.

This rearrangement joins TRBV12-3 or TRBV12-4 to TRBJ2-7; D remains unclear. The CDR3 is 11 residues long. The ends were cut back, 4 bases at V and 3 bases at J, with 4 bases in the middle. This chain's CDR3 is CASSSNYEQYF. The CDR3 DNA is TGTGCCAGCAGTTCTAACTACGAGCAGTACTTC.

The table lists this clone with a count of one. The chain is built from TRBV4-1 and TRBJ2-1; D gene ambiguous. Germline V gene data show CDR1 as MGHRA and CDR2 as YSYEKL. Trimming left V 4 bases short and J 2 bases short, with 9 bases between. The CDR3 is 14 amino acids. In DNA form, the CDR3 reads TGCGCCAGCAGCCTACAAGAGGCCTACAATGAGCAGTTCTTC. This codes for CASSLQEAYNEQFF.

This chain joins TRBV6-1 and TRBJ1-4; 8 nucleotides match TRBD1. Trimming cost V 1 base and J 8 bases; bases outside gene matches: 12. The V gene's germline CDR1 is MNHNS and CDR2 SASEGT. The CDR3 has 17 residues. The CDR3 sequence is CASSEVRGPSRLEKLFF. CDR3 in DNA: TGTGCCAGCAGTGAAGTCAGGGGGCCTTCGCGGTTAGAAAAACTGTTTTTT.

The chain is built from TRBV6-4 and TRBJ1-1; 7 bases are shared with TRBD1. Per the germline V gene, CDR1 is MRHNA and CDR2 is SNTAGT. This CDR3 is 15 amino acids long. The V gene end was trimmed by 0 bases and the J gene end by 7 bases; junction bases not matched to a gene: 8. CDR3: CASSDSIQGLGEAFF. The CDR3 nucleotides are TGTGCCAGCAGTGACTCAATACAGGGGCTTGGTGAAGCTTTCTTT.

This clone was seen once. The chain recombines TRBV29-1 with TRBJ2-1; TRBD2 is a possible D gene (7 bases). The V and J ends lost 5 bases and 0 bases respectively, with 11 bases between them. The CDR3 has 14 amino acids. In germline, CDR1 is SQVTM, CDR2 ANQGSEA. CDR3 DNA sequence: TGCAGCGTTATTGGGGGGGCCTCCTACAATGAGCAGTTCTTC. Protein product: CSVIGGASYNEQFF.

This chain connects TRBV28 to TRBJ1-6; perhaps TRBD1 as D (6 bases). The CDR3 is 16 residues long. Germline lookup yields CDR1 MDHEN and CDR2 SYDVKM. Trimming cost V 2 bases and J 4 bases, with 12 bases left between them. The DNA for the CDR3 is TGTGCCAGCAGTTTAAGTGGTACAGGGTATAATTCACCCCTCCACTTT. This codes for CASSLSGTGYNSPLHF.

CDR3 sequence reads: CARRRGLNTEAFF. In DNA, the CDR3 is TGTGCCCGCCGGAGGGGACTGAACACTGAAGCTTTCTTT. This chain connects TRBV30 to TRBJ1-1, with a possible D match to TRBD1 (5 bases). Germline V lookup: CDR1 GTSNPN, CDR2 SVGIG (reference sequence). V was trimmed by 8 bases and J by 0 bases, leaving 13 bases between them. This CDR3 region has 13 residues.

The chain recombines TRBV5-1 with TRBJ1-2; D ambiguous. The germline gives CDR1 SGHRS, CDR2 YFSETQ. This CDR3 spans 14 amino acids. Trimming removed 1 base at V and 0 bases at J, with 7 bases between. Written as DNA, the CDR3 is TGCGCCAGCAGCTTGCGAGAGGCTAACTATGGCTACACCTTC. It encodes CASSLREANYGYTF.

The chain's CDR3 is CASSGGGRPTDTQYF. CDR3 nucleotides: TGTGCCAGCAGCGGAGGCGGGAGACCAACAGATACGCAGTATTTT. V usage is TRBV9 and J usage is TRBJ2-3; 7 bases map to TRBD2. Germline V lookup: CDR1 SGDLS, CDR2 YYNGEE. V shed 3 bases and J 3 bases; nucleotides not matched to a gene: 7. CDR3 size: 15 residues.

The chain joins TRBV5-1 to TRBJ2-3; 10 bases are shared with TRBD1. Germline trimming cut 4 bases from V and 1 base from J; bases unmatched to any gene: 9. Germline CDR1 is SGHRS and CDR2 is YFSETQ. The CDR3 totals 17 residues. The CDR3 DNA reads TGCGCCAGCAGCCATGACAGGGGGCTTCCTGGCACAGATACGCAGTATTTT. Translation gives CASSHDRGLPGTDTQYF.

This chain connects TRBV11-2 to TRBJ1-4; no definite D call. Germline lookup yields CDR1 SGHAT and CDR2 FQNNGV. Trimming removed 1 base from V and 4 bases from J, with 13 bases in between. This CDR3 has 16 residues. CDR3 residues: CASSLVVGRLNEKLFF. CDR3 bases: TGTGCCAGCAGCTTAGTCGTCGGCCGACTTAATGAAAAACTGTTTTTT.

V and J are TRBV5-1 and TRBJ2-7; D is perhaps TRBD2 (5 bases). Germline CDR1 and CDR2: SGHRS and YFSETQ. Trimming pared 6 bases from V and 7 bases from J, leaving 26 bases between. The CDR3 runs 16 residues. The CDR3 coding sequence is TGCGCCAGCAACTCAGAGGCCGGGAACCCAGTGAGGGAGCAGTACTTC. Translating it yields CASNSEAGNPVREQYF.

The chain joins TRBV27 to TRBJ2-7, with D possibly TRBD2 on 5 matching bases. From germline, CDR1 is MNHEY and CDR2 SMNVEV (reference sequence). The V end lost 5 bases, the J end lost 3 bases, and 11 bases lay between the germline ends. This CDR3 contains 13 residues. The CDR3 reads CASSATGNYEQYF. CDR3 bases: TGTGCCAGCAGTGCGACGGGGAACTACGAGCAGTACTTC.

The chain links TRBV18 to TRBJ1-1; perhaps TRBD1 as D (6 bases). CDR3 length: 16 amino acids. The V gene lost 2 bases and the J gene lost 1 base, with 14 bases spanning the gap. Germline V gene data show CDR1 as KGHSH and CDR2 as LQKENI. In DNA form, the CDR3 reads TGTGCCAGCTCACCATTAGCTGGGACACAGAACACTGAAGCTTTCTTT. It translates to CASSPLAGTQNTEAFF.

The gene calls are TRBV4-1 and TRBJ1-1, with 7 bases aligning to TRBD1. Germline V gene sequence: CDR1 MGHRA, CDR2 YSYEKL. CDR3 length equals 15 residues. V gave up 1 base and J gave up 8 bases; unmatched junction bases: 10. CDR3 sequence reads: CASSQAYRGPFEAFF. CDR3 sequence (DNA): TGCGCCAGCAGCCAAGCTTACAGGGGCCCCTTCGAAGCTTTCTTT.